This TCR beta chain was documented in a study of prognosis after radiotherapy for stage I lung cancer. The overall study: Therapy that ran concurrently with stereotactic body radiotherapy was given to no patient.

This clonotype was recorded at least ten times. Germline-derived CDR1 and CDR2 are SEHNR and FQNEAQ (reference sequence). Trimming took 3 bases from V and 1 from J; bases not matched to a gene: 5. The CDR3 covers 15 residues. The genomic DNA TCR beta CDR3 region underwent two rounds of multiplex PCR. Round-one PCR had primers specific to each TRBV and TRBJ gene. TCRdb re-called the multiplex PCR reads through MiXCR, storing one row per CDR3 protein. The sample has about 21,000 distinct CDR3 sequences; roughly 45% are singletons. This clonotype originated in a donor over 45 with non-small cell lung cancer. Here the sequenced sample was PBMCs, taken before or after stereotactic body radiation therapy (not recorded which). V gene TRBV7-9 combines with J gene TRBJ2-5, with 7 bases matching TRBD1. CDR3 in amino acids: CASSFSTGIQETQYF. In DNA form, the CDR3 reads TGTGCCAGCAGCTTCTCGACAGGGATCCAAGAGACCCAGTACTTC. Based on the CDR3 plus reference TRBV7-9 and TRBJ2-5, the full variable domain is DTGVSQNPRHKITKRGQNVTFRCDPISEHNRLYWYRQTLGQGPEFLTYFQNEAQLEKSRLLSDRFSAERPKGSFSTLEIQRTEQGDSAMYLCASSFSTGIQETQYFGPGTRLLVL.